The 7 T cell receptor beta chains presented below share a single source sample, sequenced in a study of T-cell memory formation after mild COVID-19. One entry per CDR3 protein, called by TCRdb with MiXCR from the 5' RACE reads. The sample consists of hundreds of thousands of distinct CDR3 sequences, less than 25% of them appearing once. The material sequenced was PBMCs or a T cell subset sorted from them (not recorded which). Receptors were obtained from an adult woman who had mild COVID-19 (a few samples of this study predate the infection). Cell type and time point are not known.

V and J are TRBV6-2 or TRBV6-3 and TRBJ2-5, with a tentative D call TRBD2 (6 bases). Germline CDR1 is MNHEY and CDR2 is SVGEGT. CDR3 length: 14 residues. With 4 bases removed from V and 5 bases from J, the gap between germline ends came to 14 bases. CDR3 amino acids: CASSSGDPHETQYF. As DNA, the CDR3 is TGTGCCAGCAGTTCGGGGGACCCACACGAGACCCAGTACTTC.

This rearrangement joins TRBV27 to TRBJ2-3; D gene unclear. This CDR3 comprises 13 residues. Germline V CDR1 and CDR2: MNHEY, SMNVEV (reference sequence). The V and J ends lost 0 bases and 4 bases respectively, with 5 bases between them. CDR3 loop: CASSLSWADTQYF. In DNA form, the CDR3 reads TGTGCCAGCAGTTTATCGTGGGCAGATACGCAGTATTTT.

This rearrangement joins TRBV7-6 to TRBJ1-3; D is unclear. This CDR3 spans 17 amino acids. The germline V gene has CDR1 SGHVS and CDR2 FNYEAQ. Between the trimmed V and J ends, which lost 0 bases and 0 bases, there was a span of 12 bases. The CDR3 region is CASSLAFGVYSGNTIYF. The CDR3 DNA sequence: TGTGCCAGCAGCTTAGCATTTGGGGTCTACTCTGGAAACACCATATATTTT.

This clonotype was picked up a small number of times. The CDR3 reads CASSPATGGTYEQYF. In nucleotides, the CDR3 is TGTGCCAGCTCACCGGCGACAGGGGGGACCTACGAGCAGTACTTC. The chain combines TRBV18 with TRBJ2-7, with 9 positions matching TRBD1. The CDR3 is 15 residues long. J gave up 2 bases and V 3 bases, and 5 bases lay outside the gene matches. Germline CDR1 is KGHSH and CDR2 is LQKENI.

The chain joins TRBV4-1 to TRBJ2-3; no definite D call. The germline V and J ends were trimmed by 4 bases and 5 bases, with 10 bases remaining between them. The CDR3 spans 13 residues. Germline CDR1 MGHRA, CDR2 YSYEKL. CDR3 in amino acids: CASSLNWEDTQYF. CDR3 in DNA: TGCGCCAGCAGCCTAAATTGGGAAGATACGCAGTATTTT.

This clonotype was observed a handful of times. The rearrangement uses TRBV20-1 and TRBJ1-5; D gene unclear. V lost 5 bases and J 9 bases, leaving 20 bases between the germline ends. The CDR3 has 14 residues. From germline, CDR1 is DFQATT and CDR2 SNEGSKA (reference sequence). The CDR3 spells CSASLRPSERPQHF. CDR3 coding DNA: TGCAGTGCTTCACTTCGACCGAGTGAGCGGCCCCAGCATTTT.

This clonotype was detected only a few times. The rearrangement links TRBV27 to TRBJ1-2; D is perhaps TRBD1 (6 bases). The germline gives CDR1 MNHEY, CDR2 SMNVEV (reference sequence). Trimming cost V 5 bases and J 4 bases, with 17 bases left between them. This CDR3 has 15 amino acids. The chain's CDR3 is CASSPLMDSRYGYTF. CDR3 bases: TGTGCCAGCAGTCCGCTGATGGACAGCCGCTATGGCTACACCTTC.